The following is a TCR beta chain sequence with its context. Trimming pared 7 bases from V and 7 bases from J, leaving 16 bases between. This CDR3 region has 13 residues. In germline, CDR1 is SGHVS, CDR2 FQNEAQ. The sample is drawn from a study of CD8 T cells in Susac syndrome. Study-level background: Fewer than 10 of the sequenced Susac syndrome patients were in remission, and more than 5 had active disease.

RNA totalling about 0.5 to 1 ug underwent reverse transcription with random hexamers. An immunoSEQ multiplex PCR amplified TCR beta CDR3 over 54 Vbeta and 13 Jbeta. Each CDR3 protein gets one entry after TCRdb re-called the immunoSEQ multiplex PCR reads with MiXCR. The sample includes some 130,000 distinct CDR3 sequences, 95% seen only once; the top ten take around 0.2%. Blood CD8+ and CD4+ T cells underwent high-throughput TCR beta sequencing. In Susac syndrome patients, recently defined diagnostic criteria for definite or probable disease were met. The rearrangement links TRBV7-8 to TRBJ1-2, with TRBD1 as a possible D gene (6 bases). This receptor was obtained from a human donor with Susac syndrome. Material: CD8+ T cells from PBMCs. CDR3 nucleotides: TGTGCCAGCACCCAAGGGGGGGACGGTGGCTACACCTTC. Protein product: CASTQGGDGGYTF.